The T cell receptor beta chain under discussion was sequenced for a study of blood T cell repertoires in COVID-19. Here immunoSEQ multiplex PCR was the method, and the copy in TCRdb shows in-frame clones only, minus some. The sample includes about 320,000 clones, approximately 88% of them seen just once. The CDR3 is 13 amino acids. The V end lost 5 bases, the J end lost 1 base, and 11 bases lay between the germline ends. The germline CDR1 and CDR2 sequences are GTSNPN and SVGIG (reference sequence). Cohort allocation depended upon clinical history that participants reported. This chain uses TRBV30 with TRBJ1-1; D possibly corresponds to TRBD1 (5 bases). This TCR was sampled from a man between 60 and 70 years old who had recovered from COVID-19. Sample: PBMCs or T cells enriched from blood (not recorded which). CDR3 DNA: TGTGCCTGGGGGGACTGGAAGAACACTGAAGCTTTCTTT. This sequence encodes CAWGDWKNTEAFF.